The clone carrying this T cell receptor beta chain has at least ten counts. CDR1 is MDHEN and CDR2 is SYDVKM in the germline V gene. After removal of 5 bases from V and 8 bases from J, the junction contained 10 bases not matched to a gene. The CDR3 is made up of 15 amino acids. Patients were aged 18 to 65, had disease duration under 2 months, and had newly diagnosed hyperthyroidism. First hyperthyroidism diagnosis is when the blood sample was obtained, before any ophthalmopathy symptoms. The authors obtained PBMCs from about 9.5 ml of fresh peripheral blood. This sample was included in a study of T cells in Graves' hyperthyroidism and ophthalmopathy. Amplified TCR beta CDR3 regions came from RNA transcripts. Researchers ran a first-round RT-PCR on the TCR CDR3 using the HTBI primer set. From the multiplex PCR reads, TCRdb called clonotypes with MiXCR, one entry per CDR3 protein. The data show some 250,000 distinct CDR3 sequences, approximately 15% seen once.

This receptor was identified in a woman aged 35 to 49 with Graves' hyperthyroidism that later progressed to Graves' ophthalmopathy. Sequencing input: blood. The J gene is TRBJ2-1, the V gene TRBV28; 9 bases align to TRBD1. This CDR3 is CASSPVGQGNDEQFF. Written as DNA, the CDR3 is TGTGCCAGCAGTCCAGTGGGACAGGGTAACGATGAGCAGTTCTTC.